This entry lists 26 T cell receptor beta chains sequenced from one sample in a study of beta chain features in type 1 diabetes (dated by TCRdb to the late 2010s). Receptors were amplified or captured by the immunoSEQ multiplex PCR assay. The entire isolated RNA was reverse transcribed using the High Capacity cDNA Reverse Transcription Kit, and thus expressed TCRB transcripts were sequenced. The table comes from immuneACCESS by way of TCRdb, which keeps in-frame sequences with V and J called. Part of the clones is missing from these tables; in studies checked, under half for an unresolved V gene and the rest for unknown reasons. The sample has roughly 400,000 clones on record, less than 15% of them singletons. The ten largest make up more than 0.015% of the sample. The sample comprised naive CD4+ T cells from blood. The sample's cell subset or site label, in plain terms: true naive CD4+ T cells. The receptors come from a woman aged 18-29 years in good health.

The table lists this clone with a few counts. The chain carries TRBV2 and TRBJ1-2; TRBD1 matches at 7 bases. This CDR3 has 13 residues. The germline CDR1 and CDR2 sequences are SNHLY and FYNNEI. Trimming cost V 4 bases and J 4 bases; bases outside gene matches: 3. The CDR3 loop is CASSAGTVYGYTF. CDR3 bases: TGTGCCAGCAGTGCAGGGACAGTCTATGGCTACACCTTC. Variable domain in full (rest from reference TRBV2 and TRBJ1-2): EPEVTQTPSHQVTQMGQEVILRCVPISNHLYFYWYRQILGQKVEFLVSFYNNEISEKSEIFDDQFSVERPDGSNFTLKIRSTKLEDSAMYFCASSAGTVYGYTFGSGTRLTVV.

This CDR3 reads CASSIAAGGTDTQYF. The CDR3 DNA reads TGTGCCAGTAGTATCGCCGCGGGAGGGACAGATACGCAGTATTTT. V and J are TRBV19 and TRBJ2-3; TRBD2 matches 9 bases. Germline V gene lookup returns CDR1 LNHDA and CDR2 SQIVND (reference sequence). The CDR3 is 15 residues long. With 3 bases clipped from V and 3 bases from J, the junction kept 4 bases outside the gene matches.

This chain links TRBV7-3 with TRBJ2-2, with 9 bases matching TRBD2. V lost 6 bases to trimming and J lost 4 bases; unmatched junction nucleotides: 3. CDR1 SGHTA and CDR2 FQGTGA come from the germline V gene. The CDR3 loop spans 14 amino acids. The CDR3 here is CASRLAGVTGELFF. The CDR3 DNA follows: TGTGCCAGCAGATTAGCGGGAGTCACCGGGGAGCTGTTTTTT.

The chain employs TRBV4-3 and TRBJ1-2; 7 positions match TRBD1. CDR1 and CDR2 from the germline V gene are LGHNA and YSLEER. The CDR3 is made up of 16 amino acids. The ends lost 2 bases at V and 4 bases at J; junction bases unmatched: 10. CDR3 bases: TGCGCCAGCAGCCAATCACTGGCGGGACAGAGCTATGGCTACACCTTC. Its translation is CASSQSLAGQSYGYTF.

This clone was detected only a few times. V and J are TRBV30 and TRBJ1-2; unclear D gene. Trimming took 4 bases from V and 1 from J, leaving 10 bases between them. The CDR3 has 13 amino acids. Germline assignment: CDR1 GTSNPN and CDR2 SVGIG (reference sequence). The CDR3, as DNA: TGTGCCTGGACGCGCCCAAATAACTATGGCTACACCTTC. Translation gives CAWTRPNNYGYTF.

The chain recombines TRBV7-9 with TRBJ2-1; a possible D gene is TRBD2 (5 bases). The CDR3 has 15 residues. Trimming took off 7 bases at V and 10 bases at J, with 23 bases between the two ends. Germline CDR1 SEHNR, CDR2 FQNEAQ (reference sequence). The CDR3 DNA follows: TGTGCCAGCACCGATCGGACGTGGAGGTATAGCGAGCAGTTCTTC. It encodes CASTDRTWRYSEQFF.

The chain employs TRBV6-5 and TRBJ1-1; 7 nucleotides match TRBD1. Per germline, CDR1 MNHEY and CDR2 SVGAGI. This CDR3 has 14 amino acids. The trim removed 7 bases at V and 2 bases at J, leaving 7 bases unmatched. This CDR3 is CASNPGQSNTEAFF. CDR3 in DNA: TGTGCCAGCAACCCGGGACAGTCTAACACTGAAGCTTTCTTT.

The chain joins TRBV7-9 to TRBJ2-6; D is ambiguous. Germline V CDR1 and CDR2: SEHNR, FQNEAQ (reference sequence). The CDR3 sequence is 12 residues long. V was trimmed by 8 bases and J by 2 bases, leaving 4 bases between them. CDR3 protein: CASGPGANVLTF. In nucleotides, the CDR3 is TGTGCCAGCGGCCCTGGGGCCAACGTCCTGACTTTC. Variable domain in full (rest from reference TRBV7-9 and TRBJ2-6): DTGVSQNPRHKITKRGQNVTFRCDPISEHNRLYWYRQTLGQGPEFLTYFQNEAQLEKSRLLSDRFSAERPKGSFSTLEIQRTEQGDSAMYLCASGPGANVLTFGAGSRLTVL.

The chain uses TRBV29-1 and TRBJ1-2; 7 bases align to TRBD1. The J segment lost 10 bases and the V segment lost 3 bases, leaving 14 bases of the junction unmatched. From germline, CDR1 is SQVTM and CDR2 ANQGSEA. This CDR3 region has 14 residues. This CDR3 is CSVDKPTGQPDYTF. For the CDR3, the DNA is TGCAGCGTTGATAAGCCTACGGGACAGCCTGACTACACCTTC. Full variable domain (outside the CDR3, taken from reference TRBV29-1 and TRBJ1-2): SAVISQKPSRDICQRGTSLTIQCQVDSQVTMMFWYRQQPGQSLTLIATANQGSEATYESGFVIDKFPISRPNLTFSTLTVSNMSPEDSSIYLCSVDKPTGQPDYTFGSGTRLTVV.

Remarks on this clone: Other DNA sequences in this specimen translate into the identical CDR3. The chain links TRBV30 to TRBJ2-5, with 7 bases fitting TRBD1. This CDR3 has 12 amino acids. V lost 2 bases to trimming and J lost 5 bases; unmatched junction nucleotides: 2. Germline lookup yields CDR1 GTSNPN and CDR2 SVGIG (reference sequence). CDR3 amino acids: CAWSSRGETQYF. The CDR3 nucleotides are TGTGCCTGGAGTAGCAGGGGGGAGACCCAGTACTTC.

This clone was observed a few times. The genes are TRBV9 and TRBJ1-4; TRBD1 agrees at 9 bases. The V gene end was trimmed by 0 bases and the J gene end by 6 bases; junction bases not matched to a gene: 0. CDR1 and CDR2 (germline): SGDLS, YYNGEE. This CDR3 comprises 14 residues. The CDR3 region has the DNA TGTGCCAGCAGCGTAGGACAGGGGGATGAAAAACTGTTTTTT. It yields the protein CASSVGQGDEKLFF.

This clone was seen only a few times. This rearrangement joins TRBV19 to TRBJ1-5; D remains ambiguous. The germline gives CDR1 LNHDA, CDR2 SQIVND (reference sequence). The CDR3 length is 13 residues. Trimming pared 3 bases from V and 0 bases from J, leaving 3 bases between. The CDR3, as DNA: TGTGCCAGTAGTATCTCTAGCAATCAGCCCCAGCATTTT. Protein product: CASSISSNQPQHF.

This clone has a single count. The rearrangement joins TRBV5-1 to TRBJ1-2; possible D gene TRBD1, 6 bases. Per germline, CDR1 SGHRS and CDR2 YFSETQ. V lost 4 bases to trimming and J lost 2 bases, with 21 bases between them. The CDR3 sequence is 17 residues long. In DNA, the CDR3 is TGCGCCAGCAGCCTAGTTCTTGGAGACAGGACGAACTATGGCTACACCTTC. Its protein is CASSLVLGDRTNYGYTF.

This clone was seen more than once but under ten times. This chain links TRBV4-3 with TRBJ2-5, with 8 positions matching TRBD2. Near its end, the DNA agrees better with TRBJ2-7, so the J call may be wrong. CDR1 and CDR2 from the germline V gene are LGHNA and YSLEER. The CDR3 runs to 15 residues. CDR3 residues: CASSLGLAGTYEQYF. The CDR3 bases are TGCGCCAGCAGCCTTGGACTAGCAGGCACGTACGAGCAGTACTTC.

This sequence joins TRBV11-3 and TRBJ2-3; 10 positions match TRBD2. The germline V gene encodes CDR1 SGHNT and CDR2 YENEEA. Unmatched junction bases numbered 5, after V lost 1 base and J lost 4 bases. The CDR3 is 16 amino acids. This CDR3 is CASSLALAGGADTQYF. DNA for the CDR3: TGTGCCAGCAGCTTAGCGTTAGCGGGAGGAGCAGATACGCAGTATTTT.

This clone was observed a few times. The chain carries TRBV28 and TRBJ2-7, with 7 bases fitting TRBD1. The trim removed 5 bases at V and 7 bases at J, leaving 14 bases unmatched. Germline loops: CDR1 MDHEN, CDR2 SYDVKM. The CDR3 has 15 residues. In nucleotides, the CDR3 is TGTGCCAGCAGTCCCGGGGACACAGGGGCGGGTGAGCAGTACTTC. Translating it yields CASSPGDTGAGEQYF.

This rearrangement joins TRBV7-3 to TRBJ2-7, with D uncertain. Trimming stripped 3 bases from V and 2 bases from J, with 8 bases between. Germline values: CDR1 SGHTA, CDR2 FQGTGA. The CDR3 extends over 13 amino acids. CDR3 sequence reads: CASSLGRPYEQYF. CDR3 bases: TGTGCCAGCAGCTTGGGCAGACCCTACGAGCAGTACTTC.

The chain is built from TRBV18 and TRBJ2-1; TRBD2 might be the D (5 bases). The CDR3 sequence is 14 residues long. The germline gives CDR1 KGHSH, CDR2 LQKENI. V was trimmed by 0 bases and J by 5 bases, leaving 8 bases between them. CDR3 loop: CASSPPSEHNEQFF. CDR3 nucleotides: TGTGCCAGCTCACCACCTAGCGAGCACAATGAGCAGTTCTTC.

In its sample, this clone was seen a few times. The chain employs TRBV7-2 and TRBJ2-5, with D possibly matching TRBD2 (5 bases). The ends were cut back, 1 base at V and 1 base at J, with 7 bases in the middle. The CDR3 is made up of 14 amino acids. Germline CDR1 and CDR2: SGHTA and FQGNSA. CDR3 residues: CASSLGRFQETQYF. In DNA, the CDR3 is TGTGCCAGCAGCTTAGGGAGGTTCCAAGAGACCCAGTACTTC.

V is TRBV4-3 and J is TRBJ1-5; D gene ambiguous. There are 14 residues in the CDR3. V was pared by 0 bases and J by 6 bases, with 9 bases between. Germline CDR1 is LGHNA and CDR2 is YSLEER. The CDR3 here is CASSQEIGVQPQHF. The CDR3 DNA reads as TGCGCCAGCAGCCAAGAGATCGGGGTTCAGCCCCAGCATTTT.

Only a few counts were recorded for this clone. The V call is TRBV7-3, the J call TRBJ2-1; TRBD2 aligns across 8 bases. Unmatched junction bases numbered 3, after V lost 3 bases and J lost 5 bases. CDR1 and CDR2 from the germline V gene are SGHTA and FQGTGA. The CDR3 has 14 residues. The CDR3 protein is CASSFGREDNEQFF. The CDR3 nucleotides are TGTGCCAGCAGCTTTGGGCGGGAGGACAATGAGCAGTTCTTC.

This clone was seen more than once but under ten times. This chain connects TRBV5-1 to TRBJ1-1; D gene unclear. V lost 3 bases and J lost 4, with 13 bases in between. The CDR3 contains 14 residues. From germline, CDR1 is SGHRS and CDR2 YFSETQ. CDR3 region: CASSSAVEGTEAFF. In nucleotides, the CDR3 is TGCGCCAGCAGCTCAGCAGTCGAGGGCACTGAAGCTTTCTTT.

The chain links TRBV18 to TRBJ2-7; 12 nucleotides agree with TRBD2. Germline CDR1 is KGHSH and CDR2 is LQKENI. The CDR3 has 14 amino acids. V shed 5 bases, J shed 6 bases, and the junction held 5 bases outside the gene matches. CDR3 sequence: CASSSTSGSGEQYF. The CDR3 nucleotides are TGTGCCAGCTCATCGACTAGCGGGAGCGGCGAGCAGTACTTC.

The J gene is TRBJ1-1, the V gene TRBV5-4; D uncertain. The length of the CDR3 is 17 residues. Trimming stripped 1 base from V and 1 base from J, with 17 bases between. In germline, CDR1 is SGHNT, CDR2 YYREEE (reference sequence). The CDR3, as DNA: TGTGCCAGCAGCTTGTCACTCGGCGGAACATGGAACACTGAAGCTTTCTTT. Its protein product is CASSLSLGGTWNTEAFF.

The J gene is TRBJ1-2, the V gene TRBV19, with 9 nucleotides matching TRBD1. Germline V gene lookup returns CDR1 LNHDA and CDR2 SQIVND (reference sequence). With V trimmed by 6 bases and J by 8 bases, 10 bases remained unmatched. The length of the CDR3 is 14 residues. The CDR3 is CASRDQDRGGGYTF. CDR3 nucleotide sequence: TGTGCCAGTAGAGATCAGGACAGGGGAGGAGGCTACACCTTC.

This clone has just a few counts. The V call is TRBV6-5, the J call TRBJ2-3, with 9 nucleotides matching TRBD2. This CDR3 contains 15 residues. The trim removed 6 bases at V and 6 bases at J, leaving 10 bases unmatched. CDR1 and CDR2 (germline): MNHEY, SVGAGI. Written as DNA, the CDR3 is TGTGCCAGCAGAGCCATAGCGGGAGCGGGGGATACGCAGTATTTT. Translated: CASRAIAGAGDTQYF.